The present T cell receptor (beta chain) was sequenced within a study of T cells in Graves' hyperthyroidism and ophthalmopathy. Study observations and caveats: Within blood appeared most thyroid clonotypes that had expanded above 0.001.

The CDR3 has 13 amino acids. Germline loops: CDR1 SQVTM, CDR2 ANQGSEA. V lost 1 base to trimming and J lost 1 base, with 7 bases between them. TCR beta CDR3 sequences were amplified from RNA transcripts. The HTBI primer set served for first-round RT-PCR of the TCR CDR3. MiXCR, run by TCRdb on the multiplex PCR reads, gives a single entry per CDR3 protein. The sample records under 250,000 distinct CDR3 sequences, about a sixth being singletons. This clonotype was seen only a few times. What it binds is not known. It was considered stable Graves' hyperthyroidism when ophthalmopathy did not progress within 18 months. Reasons for excluding patients were uncontrolled infection, other autoimmune disease, pregnancy or lactation. Diagnostic assessment was based on clinical symptoms, serum thyroxine and TRAb, thyroid ultrasound and orbital computed tomography.

The sample consisted of blood. The source of this sequence is a woman in her fifties or sixties with Graves' hyperthyroidism. The rearrangement uses TRBV29-1 and TRBJ2-5; D not resolved. The CDR3 reads CSVEGIGQETQYF. In DNA, the CDR3 is TGCAGCGTTGAAGGTATCGGCCAAGAGACCCAGTACTTC.